This is a list of T cell receptor beta chains from one sample in a study of T cell repertoires in cytomegalovirus infection. Antigens for these TCRs are unknown. TCRdb processed the reads anew with MiXCR; each CDR3 protein has one entry. The sample holds 640,000 or so distinct CDR3 sequences, 33% seen once. This specimen consisted of cultured PBMCs, obtained from culture after CMV antigen stimulation. The receptors originated from a human donor in good health (CMV status not recorded). Some clones in this sample may be carry-over from other donors' samples. The CDR3 runs from the conserved cysteine through the conserved F or W. Each record gives: J gene, clone size, D gene, V gene, CDR3 DNA, CDR3 protein. A D gene is named only where the DNA matches it firmly. The size entry is marked missing in some rows and otherwise reads once, few, many or a size class.

TRBJ2-7 NA TRBD1 TRBV20-1 TGCAGTGCTAGAGATTCAGCAGGGGGCGGACACGAGCAGTACTTC CSARDSAGGGHEQYF
TRBJ2-2 few TRBD1 TRBV4-1 TGCGCCAGCAGCCAATCACCGGGACAGGGTTGGACCGGGGAGCTGTTTTTT CASSQSPGQGWTGELFF
TRBJ2-7 NA NA TRBV3-1 TGTGCCAGCAGCCCCGGGATCCTAAGGAACTACGAGCAGTACTTC CASSPGILRNYEQYF
TRBJ2-1 NA TRBD2 TRBV7-2 TGTGCCAGCAGCCTCCAGCGGGAGCAGCGCAATGAGCAGTTCTTC CASSLQREQRNEQFF
TRBJ1-3 NA NA TRBV7-8 TGTGCCAGCGGATCGGAGCGCTTCTCTGGAAACACCATATATTTT CASGSERFSGNTIYF
TRBJ2-1 few NA TRBV30 TGTGCCTGGAGTGTACTGACGGGGAATGAGCAGTTCTTC CAWSVLTGNEQFF
TRBJ2-5 NA TRBD2 TRBV7-9 TGTGCCAGCGGCCTTCGCGGGGAGGGGACCCAGTACTTC CASGLRGEGTQYF
TRBJ2-1 few NA TRBV7-8 TGTGCCAGCAGCTTAGCGGGGAGCGACAGACCCTACAATGAGCAGTTCTTC CASSLAGSDRPYNEQFF
TRBJ1-1 NA NA TRBV19 TGTGCCAGTAGTAACCAAGGCGGGGGCGCTGAAACTTTCTTT CASSNQGGGAETFF
TRBJ2-3 few NA TRBV7-9 TGTGCCAGCAGCTTCGAGGGAGATACGCAGTATTTT CASSFEGDTQYF
TRBJ1-1 NA NA TRBV4-2 TGTGCCAGCAGCCAAGAGATGGCATCCCGCACTGAAGCTTTCTTT CASSQEMASRTEAFF
TRBJ2-2 NA NA TRBV5-6 TGTGCCAGCAGCCCCTCCCGGGACCTAAACACCGGGGAGCTGTTTTTT CASSPSRDLNTGELFF
TRBJ2-1 NA TRBD2 TRBV10-2 TGCGCCAGCAGTAGGCAGCGGGAGTACAATGAGCAGTTCTTC CASSRQREYNEQFF
TRBJ1-5 NA TRBD1 TRBV12-3/TRBV12-4 TGTGCCAGCGCCGAACAGGGGAATCAGCCCCAGCATTTT CASAEQGNQPQHF
TRBJ1-2 few NA TRBV4-3 TGCGCCAGCAGCCAAGACAACAGAGGAACTTATGGCTACACCTTC CASSQDNRGTYGYTF
TRBJ2-6 NA NA TRBV6-2/TRBV6-3 TGTGCCAGCAGTTACCGAGGACTGGTCGGGGCCAACGTCCTGACTTTC CASSYRGLVGANVLTF
TRBJ1-2 NA NA TRBV2 TGTGCCAGCAGTGAACTTACCCTAAACCGGAGCTATGGCTACACCTTC CASSELTLNRSYGYTF
TRBJ1-4 NA NA TRBV6-5 TGTGCCAGCAGAGAAAGTACAACTAATGAAAAACTGTTTTTT CASRESTTNEKLFF
TRBJ1-2 many NA TRBV7-2 TGTGCCAGCAGCCCTAGAGGAAACACTAACTATGGCTACACCTTC CASSPRGNTNYGYTF
TRBJ1-5 NA NA TRBV19 TGTGCCAGTAGTAGAGGTTGGGGGAATCAGCCCCAGCATTTT CASSRGWGNQPQHF
TRBJ2-3 NA NA TRBV20-1 TGCAGTGCCACGGGTCCCGAGTATGGAGATACGCAGTATTTT CSATGPEYGDTQYF
TRBJ1-1 many NA TRBV6-5 TGTGCCAGCAGTTACACCCCGGCAGGGGAGGACACTGAAGCTTTCTTT CASSYTPAGEDTEAFF
TRBJ1-2 NA NA TRBV5-1 TGCGCCAGCAGCCAGGGGAGGCTCAAATCGATAGTGTTCGGCTATGGCTACACCTTC CASSQGRLKSIVFGYGYTF
TRBJ1-4 NA NA TRBV4-2 TGTGCCAGCAGCCAACTACCTTTGCCGGCTGAAAAACTGTTTTTT CASSQLPLPAEKLFF
TRBJ1-1 NA TRBD1 TRBV7-2 TGTGCCAGCAGTTTGAGAGGGGACAGGGCCACTGAAGCTTTCTTT CASSLRGDRATEAFF
TRBJ2-5 few NA TRBV15 TGTGCCACCAGCATCACCTTCCAAGAGACCCAGTACTTC CATSITFQETQYF
TRBJ2-5 NA NA TRBV18 TGTGCCAGCTCACCAATGGGATCCGATAGCTACTTC CASSPMGSDSYF
TRBJ2-1 once NA TRBV7-8 TGTGCCAGCAGCCGGATTAAGGGGTCCTCCTACAATGAGCAGTTCTTC CASSRIKGSSYNEQFF
TRBJ1-5 few NA TRBV4-2 TGTGCCAGCAGCCAAGTAAGGGGGAGTCAGCCCCAGCATTTT CASSQVRGSQPQHF
TRBJ1-1 few NA TRBV4-3 TGCGCCAGCAGCCGGGACGGCTCGATGAACACTGAAGCTTTCTTT CASSRDGSMNTEAFF
TRBJ1-4 NA NA TRBV7-6 TGTGCCAGCAGCTTAGAGGGCAGTAATGAAAAACTGTTTTTT CASSLEGSNEKLFF
TRBJ2-7 few NA TRBV15 TGTGCCACCAGCAGAGCTCCGGACCTCCGAACCTACGAGCAGTACTTC CATSRAPDLRTYEQYF
TRBJ2-1 few NA TRBV6-2/TRBV6-3 TGTGCCAGCAGCCTTCGACTATCCGGGGACAATGAGCAGTTCTTC CASSLRLSGDNEQFF
TRBJ1-2 NA NA TRBV14 TGTGCCAGCAGCCAAGATGCGTGGTCAGGGAACTATGGCTACACCTTC CASSQDAWSGNYGYTF
TRBJ2-7 few NA TRBV7-6 TGTGCCAGCAGCTCAAGCCCGGGAGAGCAGTACTTC CASSSSPGEQYF
TRBJ2-7 few NA TRBV6-2/TRBV6-3 TGTGCCAGCAGTTACTCGGCCGAGGACGAGCAGTACTTC CASSYSAEDEQYF
TRBJ2-7 NA TRBD1 TRBV7-2 TGTGCCAGCAGCCCAGCGCGAGGGGGCCTCTCCTACGAGCAGTACTTC CASSPARGGLSYEQYF
TRBJ2-3 few NA TRBV10-3 TGTGCCATCAGTGAGTCGGTAAATACGCAGTATTTT CAISESVNTQYF
TRBJ1-5 few NA TRBV5-5 TGTGCCAGCAGCCCGAGGGAGGCTTATAGCAATCAGCCCCAGCATTTT CASSPREAYSNQPQHF
TRBJ1-6 NA NA TRBV7-9 TGTGCCAGCAGCAATCCCGGGACAAGCTCCTATAATTCACCCCTCCACTTT CASSNPGTSSYNSPLHF
TRBJ2-1 few TRBD1 TRBV11-2 TGTGCCAGCAGCTTAGGTCCCGGGACAGGAGGATACTACAATGAGCAGTTCTTC CASSLGPGTGGYYNEQFF
TRBJ1-2 NA TRBD1 TRBV5-4 TGTGCCAGCAGCCGCTCCGGGACAGGGCTGGGCTACACCTTC CASSRSGTGLGYTF
TRBJ2-7 NA TRBD2 TRBV5-4 TGTGCCAGCAGCCGGGGGGTGACAGAATCCCACGAGCAGTACTTC CASSRGVTESHEQYF
TRBJ2-2 NA TRBD2 TRBV7-2 TGTGCCAGCACAACTAGCGGGGCGGTCGGGGAGCTGTTTTTT CASTTSGAVGELFF
TRBJ2-5 few NA TRBV5-6 TGTGCCAGCAGCTTGAGTGGCGGGCAGGGGCGAGGAGAGACCCAGTACTTC CASSLSGGQGRGETQYF
TRBJ2-7 NA NA TRBV12-3/TRBV12-4 TGTGCCAGCAGCTCCGGGTACAGCCCAGACTTC CASSSGYSPDF
TRBJ1-5 few NA TRBV7-8 TGTGCCTACCCCCCAATTAGTATTAGCAATCAGCCCCAGCATTTT CAYPPISISNQPQHF
TRBJ2-1 NA NA TRBV20-1 TGCAGTGCTATAGCGGCCTCCTACAATGAGCAGTTCTTC CSAIAASYNEQFF
TRBJ2-1 many TRBD2 TRBV7-2 TGTGCCAGCAGCTTATGGGACTATCCAGACAATGAGCAGTTCTTC CASSLWDYPDNEQFF
TRBJ2-1 NA TRBD1 TRBV20-1 TGCAGTGCCGCCGTCCGGGACAGATACAATGAGCAGTTCTTC CSAAVRDRYNEQFF
TRBJ2-1 few TRBD2 TRBV7-2 TGTGCCAGCAGCTCTATAGCGGGGGTCACCTACAATGAGCAGTTCTTC CASSSIAGVTYNEQFF
TRBJ2-7 many TRBD2 TRBV7-9 TGTGCCAGCAGCTTAGGGGTAGCGGGGGACGAGCAGTACTTC CASSLGVAGDEQYF
TRBJ2-1 few NA TRBV7-8 TGTGCCAGCAGCAGTTACCTAGTCAGTGAGCAGTTCTTC CASSSYLVSEQFF
TRBJ2-7 NA TRBD2 TRBV6-1 TGTGCCAGCGCCGCGGGAGGGCCTCAGGACGAGCAGTACTTC CASAAGGPQDEQYF
TRBJ2-5 NA NA TRBV15 TGTGCCACCAGGGCTAACCTCCAAGAGACCCAGTACTTC CATRANLQETQYF
TRBJ1-1 NA NA TRBV4-2 TGTGCCAGCAGCCAAGATATTGGCAGGGAAGGGCAGGCTGAAGCTTTCTTT CASSQDIGREGQAEAFF
TRBJ2-3 many NA TRBV7-2 TGTGCCAGCAGCCGAAAACGTTCCCAGATCATTAACACAGATACGCAGTATTTT CASSRKRSQIINTDTQYF
TRBJ2-1 few NA TRBV7-2 TGTGCCAGCAGCTACGGTCTAAGAGACAATGAGCAGTTCTTC CASSYGLRDNEQFF
TRBJ2-1 few NA TRBV20-1 TGCAGTGCTAGGGGGGGGCCTGAGCAGTTCTTC CSARGGPEQFF